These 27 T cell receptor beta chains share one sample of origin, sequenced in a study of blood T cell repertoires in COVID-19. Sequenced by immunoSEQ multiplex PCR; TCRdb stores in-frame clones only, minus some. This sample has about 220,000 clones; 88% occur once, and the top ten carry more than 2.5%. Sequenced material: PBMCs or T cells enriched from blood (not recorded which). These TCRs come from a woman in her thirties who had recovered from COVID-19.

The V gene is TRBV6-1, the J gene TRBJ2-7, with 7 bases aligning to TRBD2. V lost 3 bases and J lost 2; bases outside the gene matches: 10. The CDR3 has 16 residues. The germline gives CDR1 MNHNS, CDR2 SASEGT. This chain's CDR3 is CASSERAGYLTYEQYF. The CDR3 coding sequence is TGTGCCAGCAGTGAGAGAGCGGGGTACCTAACCTACGAGCAGTACTTC.

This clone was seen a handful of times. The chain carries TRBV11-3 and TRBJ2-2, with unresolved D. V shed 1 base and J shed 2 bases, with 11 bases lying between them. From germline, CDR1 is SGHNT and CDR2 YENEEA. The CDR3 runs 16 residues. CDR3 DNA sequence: TGTGCCAGCAGCTTAGGAGGAAGAATAAACACCGGGGAGCTGTTTTTT. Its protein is CASSLGGRINTGELFF.

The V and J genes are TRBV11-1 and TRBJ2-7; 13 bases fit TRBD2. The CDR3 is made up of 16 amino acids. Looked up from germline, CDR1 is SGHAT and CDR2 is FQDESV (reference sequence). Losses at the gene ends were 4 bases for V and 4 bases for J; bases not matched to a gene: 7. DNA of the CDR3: TGTGCCAGCAGCTCACCGGGACTAGCGGGGTTGTACGAGCAGTACTTC. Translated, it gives CASSSPGLAGLYEQYF. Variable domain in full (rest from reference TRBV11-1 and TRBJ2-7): EAEVAQSPRYKITEKSQAVAFWCDPISGHATLYWYRQILGQGPELLVQFQDESVVDDSQLPKDRFSAERLKGVDSTLKIQPAELGDSAMYLCASSSPGLAGLYEQYFGPGTRLTVT.

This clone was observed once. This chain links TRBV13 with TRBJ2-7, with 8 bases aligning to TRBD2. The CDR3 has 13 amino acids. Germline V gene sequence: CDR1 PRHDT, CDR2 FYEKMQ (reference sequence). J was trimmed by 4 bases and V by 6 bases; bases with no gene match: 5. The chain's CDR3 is CASRLAASYEQYF. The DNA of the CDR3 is TGTGCCAGCAGACTAGCGGCCTCATACGAGCAGTACTTC. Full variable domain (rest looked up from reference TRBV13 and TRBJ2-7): AAGVIQSPRHLIKEKRETATLKCYPIPRHDTVYWYQQGPGQDPQFLISFYEKMQSDKGSIPDRFSAQQFSDYHSELNMSSLELGDSALYFCASRLAASYEQYFGPGTRLTVT.

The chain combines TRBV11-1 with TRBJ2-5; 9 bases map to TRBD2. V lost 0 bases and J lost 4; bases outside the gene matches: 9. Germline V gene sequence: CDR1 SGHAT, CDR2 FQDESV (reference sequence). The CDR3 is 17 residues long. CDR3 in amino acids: CASSLAHAGGLAETQYF. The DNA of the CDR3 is TGTGCCAGCAGCTTAGCGCACGCGGGGGGGCTAGCAGAGACCCAGTACTTC.

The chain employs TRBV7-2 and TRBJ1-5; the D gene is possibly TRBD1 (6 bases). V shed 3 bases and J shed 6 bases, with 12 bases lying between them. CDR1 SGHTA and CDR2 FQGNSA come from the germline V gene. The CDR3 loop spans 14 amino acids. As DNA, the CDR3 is TGTGCCAGCAGCTTGGACAGTCGCGGTCAGCCCCAGCATTTT. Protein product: CASSLDSRGQPQHF.

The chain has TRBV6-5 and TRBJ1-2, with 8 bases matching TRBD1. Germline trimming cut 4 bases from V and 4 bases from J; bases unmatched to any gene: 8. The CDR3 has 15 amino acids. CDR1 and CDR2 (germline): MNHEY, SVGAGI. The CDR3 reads CASSWGTGASYGYTF. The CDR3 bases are TGTGCCAGCAGTTGGGGGACAGGCGCCTCCTATGGCTACACCTTC.

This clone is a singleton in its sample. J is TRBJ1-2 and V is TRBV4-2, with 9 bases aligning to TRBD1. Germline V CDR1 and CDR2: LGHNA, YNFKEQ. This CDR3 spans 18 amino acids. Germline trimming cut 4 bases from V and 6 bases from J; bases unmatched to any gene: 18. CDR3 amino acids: CASSPTYPPTGGVHGYTF. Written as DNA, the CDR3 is TGTGCCAGCAGCCCCACTTACCCCCCTACAGGGGGCGTCCATGGCTACACCTTC.

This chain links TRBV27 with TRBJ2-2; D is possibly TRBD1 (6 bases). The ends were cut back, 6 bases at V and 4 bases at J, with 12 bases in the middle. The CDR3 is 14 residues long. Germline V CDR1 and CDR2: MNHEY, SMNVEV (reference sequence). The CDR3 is CASSLDRGTGELFF. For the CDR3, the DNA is TGTGCCAGCAGCCTGGACAGAGGCACCGGGGAGCTGTTTTTT.

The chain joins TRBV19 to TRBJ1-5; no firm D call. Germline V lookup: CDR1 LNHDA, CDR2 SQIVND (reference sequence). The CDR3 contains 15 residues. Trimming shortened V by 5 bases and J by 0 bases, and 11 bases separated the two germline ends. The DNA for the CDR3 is TGTGCCAGTAGTGGCACCGGGGTTAGCAATCAGCCCCAGCATTTT. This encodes CASSGTGVSNQPQHF.

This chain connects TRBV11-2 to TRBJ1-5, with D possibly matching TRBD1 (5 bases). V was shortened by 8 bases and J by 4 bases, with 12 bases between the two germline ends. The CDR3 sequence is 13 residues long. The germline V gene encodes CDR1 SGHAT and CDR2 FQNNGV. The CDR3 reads CASQTDWNQPQHF. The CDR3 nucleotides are TGTGCCAGCCAGACAGATTGGAATCAGCCCCAGCATTTT.

The CDR3 DNA reads TGTGCCAGCAGCCTGAACAGGGACGGCTACACCTTC. Its translation is CASSLNRDGYTF. The chain couples TRBV6-2 or TRBV6-3 to TRBJ1-2; D is perhaps TRBD1 (6 bases). The CDR3 consists of 12 residues. Germline CDR1 reads MNHEY; CDR2 reads SVGEGT. V lost 6 bases and J lost 8, with 13 bases in between.

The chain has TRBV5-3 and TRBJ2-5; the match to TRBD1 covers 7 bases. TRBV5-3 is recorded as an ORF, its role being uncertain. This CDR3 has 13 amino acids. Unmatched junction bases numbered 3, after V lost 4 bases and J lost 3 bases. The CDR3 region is CARSPGTEETQYF. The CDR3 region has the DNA TGTGCCAGAAGCCCCGGGACAGAAGAGACCCAGTACTTC.

CDR3 sequence: CASSERGGFLSGNTIYF. The CDR3 region has the DNA TGTGCCAGCAGCGAAAGGGGCGGATTCCTCTCTGGAAACACCATATATTTT. The V and J genes are TRBV7-8 and TRBJ1-3, with D possibly matching TRBD1 (5 bases). CDR3 length: 17 amino acids. Trimming took off 5 bases at V and 0 bases at J, with 17 bases between the two ends. Germline V gene data show CDR1 as SGHVS and CDR2 as FQNEAQ.

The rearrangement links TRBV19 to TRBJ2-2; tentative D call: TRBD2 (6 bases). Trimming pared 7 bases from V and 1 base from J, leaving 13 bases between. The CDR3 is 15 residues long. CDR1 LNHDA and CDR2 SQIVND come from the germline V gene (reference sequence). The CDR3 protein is CASTQGGENTGELFF. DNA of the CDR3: TGTGCCAGTACCCAAGGCGGGGAGAACACCGGGGAGCTGTTTTTT.

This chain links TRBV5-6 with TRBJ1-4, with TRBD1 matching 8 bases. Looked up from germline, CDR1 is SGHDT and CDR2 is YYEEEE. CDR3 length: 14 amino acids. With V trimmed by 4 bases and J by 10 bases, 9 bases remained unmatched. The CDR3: CASSRDRSMGKLFF. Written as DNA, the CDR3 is TGTGCCAGCAGCCGGGACAGGTCCATGGGAAAACTGTTTTTT.

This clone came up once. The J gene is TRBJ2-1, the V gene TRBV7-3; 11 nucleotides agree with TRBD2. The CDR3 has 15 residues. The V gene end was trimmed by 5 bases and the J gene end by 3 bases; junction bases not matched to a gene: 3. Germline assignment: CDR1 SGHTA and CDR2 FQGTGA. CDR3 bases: TGTGCCAGCAGCGCTACTAGCGGGGGCTACAATGAGCAGTTCTTC. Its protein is CASSATSGGYNEQFF.

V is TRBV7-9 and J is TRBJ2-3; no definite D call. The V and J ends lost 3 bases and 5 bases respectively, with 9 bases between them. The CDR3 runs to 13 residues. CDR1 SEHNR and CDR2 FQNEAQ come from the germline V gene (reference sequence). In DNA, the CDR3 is TGTGCCAGCAGCTTGACTTCCGGAGATACGCAGTATTTT. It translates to CASSLTSGDTQYF.

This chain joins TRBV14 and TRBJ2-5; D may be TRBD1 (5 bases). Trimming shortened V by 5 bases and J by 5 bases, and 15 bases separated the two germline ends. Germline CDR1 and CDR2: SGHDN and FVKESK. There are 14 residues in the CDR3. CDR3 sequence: CASSKDTVWETQYF. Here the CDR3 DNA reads TGTGCCAGCAGCAAGGACACAGTATGGGAGACCCAGTACTTC.

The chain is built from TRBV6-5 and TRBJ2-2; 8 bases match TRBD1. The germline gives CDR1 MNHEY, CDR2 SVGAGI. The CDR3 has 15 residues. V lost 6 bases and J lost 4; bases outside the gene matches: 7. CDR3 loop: CASRKDREVTGELFF. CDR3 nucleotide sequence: TGTGCCAGCAGAAAGGACAGGGAGGTCACCGGGGAGCTGTTTTTT.

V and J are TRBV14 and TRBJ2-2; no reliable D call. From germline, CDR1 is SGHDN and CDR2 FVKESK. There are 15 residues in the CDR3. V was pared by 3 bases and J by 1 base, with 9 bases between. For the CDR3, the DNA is TGTGCCAGCAGCCAGCAAGACATGAACACCGGGGAGCTGTTTTTT. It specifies CASSQQDMNTGELFF.

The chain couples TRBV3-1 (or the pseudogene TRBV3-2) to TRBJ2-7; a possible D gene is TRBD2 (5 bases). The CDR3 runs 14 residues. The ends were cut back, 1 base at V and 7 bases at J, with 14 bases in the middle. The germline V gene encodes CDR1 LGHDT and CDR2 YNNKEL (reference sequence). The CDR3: CASSQVSGPGEQYF. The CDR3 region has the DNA TGTGCCAGCAGCCAAGTGTCGGGCCCGGGGGAGCAGTACTTC.

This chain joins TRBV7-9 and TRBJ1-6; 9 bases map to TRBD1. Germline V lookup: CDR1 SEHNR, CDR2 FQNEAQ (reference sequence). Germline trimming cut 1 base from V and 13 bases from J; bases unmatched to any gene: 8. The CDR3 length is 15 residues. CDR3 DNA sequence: TGTGCCAGCAGCTTAGTGGGGACAGGGATACCGCCCCTCCACTTT. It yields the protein CASSLVGTGIPPLHF.

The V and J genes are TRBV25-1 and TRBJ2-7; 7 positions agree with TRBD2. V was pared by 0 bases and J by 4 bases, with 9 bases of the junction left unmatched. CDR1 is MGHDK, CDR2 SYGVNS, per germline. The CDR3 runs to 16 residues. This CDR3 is CASSEYPRGENYEQYF. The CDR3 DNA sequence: TGTGCCAGCAGTGAATATCCCCGGGGGGAGAATTACGAGCAGTACTTC.

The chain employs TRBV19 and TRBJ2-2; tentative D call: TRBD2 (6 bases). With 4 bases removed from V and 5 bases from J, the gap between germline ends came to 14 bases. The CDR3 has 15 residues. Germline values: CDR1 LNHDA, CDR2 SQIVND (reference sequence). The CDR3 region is CASSTSGSRTGELFF. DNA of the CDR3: TGTGCCAGTAGTACCTCCGGGAGCCGAACCGGGGAGCTGTTTTTT.

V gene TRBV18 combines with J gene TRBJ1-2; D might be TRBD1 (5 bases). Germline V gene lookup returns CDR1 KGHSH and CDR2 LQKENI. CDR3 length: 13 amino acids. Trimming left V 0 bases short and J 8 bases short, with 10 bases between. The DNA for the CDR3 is TGTGCCAGCTCACCACCGGCAGGGATCGGCTACACCTTC. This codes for CASSPPAGIGYTF.

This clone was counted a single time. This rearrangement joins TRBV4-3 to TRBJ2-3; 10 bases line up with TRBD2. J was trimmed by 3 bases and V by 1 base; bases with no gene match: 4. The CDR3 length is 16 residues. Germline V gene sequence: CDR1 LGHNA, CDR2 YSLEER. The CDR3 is CASSQGTSGVTDTQYF. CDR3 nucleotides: TGCGCCAGCAGCCAAGGAACTAGCGGGGTAACAGATACGCAGTATTTT.